One and the same sample provided the 15 T cell receptor beta chains below, sequenced in a study of early T cells in non-severe SARS-CoV-2 infection. MiXCR, applied by TCRdb to the 5' RACE reads, yields one record per CDR3 protein. The sample records fewer than 85,000 distinct CDR3 sequences, 12% being singletons. The sequenced material came from whole blood. The source of these receptors is an adult who was a healthcare worker with PCR-confirmed SARS-CoV-2 infection or an uninfected control (not recorded which).

The rearrangement uses TRBV19 and TRBJ2-3; no clear D gene. V lost 6 bases, J lost 0 bases, and 16 bases lay in between. The length of the CDR3 is 16 residues. The germline V gene has CDR1 LNHDA and CDR2 SQIVND (reference sequence). CDR3 in amino acids: CASRGFAISSTDTQYF. CDR3 coding DNA: TGTGCCAGTAGGGGTTTCGCAATTTCTAGCACAGATACGCAGTATTTT.

In its sample, this clonotype was seen many times. The chain recombines TRBV30 with TRBJ1-1; maybe TRBD1 (5 bases). In germline, CDR1 is GTSNPN, CDR2 SVGIG (reference sequence). The germline V and J ends were trimmed by 3 bases and 4 bases, with 9 bases remaining between them. CDR3 length: 12 residues. The CDR3 sequence is CAWSAQGTEAFF. CDR3 sequence (DNA): TGTGCCTGGAGCGCCCAGGGCACTGAAGCTTTCTTT.

With regard to this clonotype: A much larger clone lies one base from this, so it may be a read error. The chain recombines TRBV7-9 with TRBJ2-2, with a weak D call TRBD1 (5 bases). Germline V lookup: CDR1 SEHNR, CDR2 FQNEAQ (reference sequence). V was clipped by 0 bases and J by 7 bases, with 15 bases between them. The CDR3 runs to 16 residues. In nucleotides, the CDR3 is TGTGCCAGCAGCTTAGCGGCCAGGGCCTTCAGCGGGGAGCTGTTTTTT. This encodes CASSLAARAFSGELFF.

This CDR3 reads CASSLAAFTYGYTF. CDR3 nucleotide sequence: TGTGCCAGCAGCTTAGCCGCGTTTACCTATGGCTACACCTTC. The chain carries TRBV7-2 and TRBJ1-2; D not certain. The V end was cut by 0 bases, the J end by 4 bases, with 9 bases between. The germline V gene has CDR1 SGHTA and CDR2 FQGNSA. This CDR3 has 14 amino acids.

V gene TRBV5-1 combines with J gene TRBJ2-7; D uncertain. V gave up 0 bases and J gave up 2 bases, with 6 bases separating them. The CDR3 covers 13 residues. Germline assignment: CDR1 SGHRS and CDR2 YFSETQ. For the CDR3, the DNA is TGCGCCAGCAGCTTGGACACCCCCTACGAGCAGTACTTC. Its translation: CASSLDTPYEQYF.

This clonotype was recorded at least ten times. The gene calls are TRBV6-1 and TRBJ2-3; 14 bases fit TRBD2. J lost 2 bases, V lost 11 bases, and 6 bases had no gene match. The CDR3 sequence is 15 residues long. CDR1 is MNHNS, CDR2 SASEGT, per germline. This CDR3 reads CAGGLAGGVTDTQYF. CDR3 bases: TGTGCCGGAGGACTAGCGGGGGGTGTCACAGATACGCAGTATTTT.

The genes are TRBV7-2 and TRBJ2-7, with 7 bases that match TRBD2. In germline, CDR1 is SGHTA, CDR2 FQGNSA. V shed 5 bases, J shed 6 bases, and the junction held 13 bases outside the gene matches. The CDR3 is 15 amino acids. The CDR3 DNA reads TGTGCCAGCAGCCCCCCCAGCGGGGCACACGTCGAGCAGTACTTC. This codes for CASSPPSGAHVEQYF. Supplemented by reference TRBV7-2 and TRBJ2-7, the full variable domain reads GAGVSQSPSNKVTEKGKDVELRCDPISGHTALYWYRQSLGQGLEFLIYFQGNSAPDKSGLPSDRFSAERTGGSVSTLTIQRTQQEDSAVYLCASSPPSGAHVEQYFGPGTRLTVT.

This clonotype was seen a handful of times. V and J are TRBV4-1 and TRBJ2-7; weak D call: TRBD2 (6 bases). Between the trimmed V and J ends, which lost 1 base and 1 base, there was a span of 14 bases. Germline CDR1 and CDR2: MGHRA and YSYEKL. The CDR3 is 16 residues long. This chain's CDR3 is CASSQGDGGFSYEQYF. The CDR3 DNA sequence: TGCGCCAGCAGCCAAGGAGATGGGGGGTTTTCCTACGAGCAGTACTTC.

This clonotype occurred a few times. This sequence joins TRBV7-9 and TRBJ1-1, with D perhaps TRBD1 (5 bases). V lost 4 bases and J lost 0, with 6 bases in between. CDR1 and CDR2 from the germline V gene are SEHNR and FQNEAQ (reference sequence). The length of the CDR3 is 13 residues. The CDR3 bases are TGTGCCAGCAGCTGGGGGTTGAACACTGAAGCTTTCTTT. Translating it yields CASSWGLNTEAFF.

This clonotype was counted between two and nine times. This chain connects TRBV7-2 to TRBJ2-5; 7 bases match TRBD2. After removal of 5 bases from V and 2 bases from J, the junction contained 5 bases not matched to a gene. The CDR3 runs 14 residues. The germline V gene encodes CDR1 SGHTA and CDR2 FQGNSA. In nucleotides, the CDR3 is TGTGCCAGCAGCGTAGGGACTACACAAGAGACCCAGTACTTC. The encoded protein is CASSVGTTQETQYF.

The chain has TRBV9 and TRBJ2-5; D possibly corresponds to TRBD2 (6 bases). The CDR3 has 14 amino acids. The V end was cut by 3 bases, the J end by 5 bases, with 14 bases between. Germline V lookup: CDR1 SGDLS, CDR2 YYNGEE. CDR3 bases: TGTGCCAGCAGCGGAATACAGGCGGGGGAGACCCAGTACTTC. Its protein product is CASSGIQAGETQYF.

The chain has TRBV11-2 and TRBJ2-2; 9 bases line up with TRBD2. Trimming at V came to 4 bases and at J to 3 bases, leaving 6 bases not matched to a gene. The CDR3 covers 16 residues. From germline, CDR1 is SGHAT and CDR2 FQNNGV. This CDR3 reads CASSSSSSGDTGELFF. In DNA form, the CDR3 reads TGTGCCAGCAGCTCAAGCTCTAGCGGGGACACCGGGGAGCTGTTTTTT.

This clonotype was seen at least ten times. The rearrangement uses TRBV20-1 and TRBJ2-3, with 8 bases matching TRBD2. The CDR3 totals 17 residues. Germline trimming cut 0 bases from V and 5 bases from J; bases unmatched to any gene: 13. Germline assignment: CDR1 DFQATT and CDR2 SNEGSKA (reference sequence). This chain's CDR3 is CSARDEGGAGAVDTQYF. DNA of the CDR3: TGCAGTGCTAGAGATGAGGGAGGAGCGGGAGCGGTAGATACGCAGTATTTT.

This clonotype occurred many times. The chain joins TRBV29-1 to TRBJ1-2; D might be TRBD1 (5 bases). Germline CDR1 is SQVTM and CDR2 is ANQGSEA. The CDR3 covers 13 residues. V dropped 2 bases and J dropped 4 bases, with 11 bases sitting between them. CDR3 amino acids: CSVEIGAGYGYTF. CDR3 DNA sequence: TGCAGCGTTGAAATAGGGGCAGGCTATGGCTACACCTTC.

This clonotype was picked up many times. Since the CDR3 does not end with the conserved phenylalanine or tryptophan, this likely comes from a read error. The limits of the CDR3 on the DNA are not certain, so only TCRdb's listed CDR3 is given. The chain carries TRBV18 and TRBJ2-7; the table gives TRBD1 as D, unverified against the DNA. The CDR3 is 14 amino acids long, termini counted. Germline V gene lookup returns CDR1 KGHSH and CDR2 LQKENI. This CDR3 is CASSDQPLSRPGPL.